The sequence of this T cell receptor beta chain was determined in a study of cytomegalovirus exposure and HLA in healthy donors. Whole-study results and caveats: The listing of 150 or so TCR beta chains classed them as cytomegalovirus-associated.

This clone occurred once. Antigen specificity is unknown. Primers: 60 Vbeta forward and 13 Jbeta reverse. The method was immunoSEQ multiplex PCR; TCRdb's version includes in-frame clones alone and lacks a portion of them. The sample shows 100,000 to 120,000 clones, 65% to 85% of them seen only once. The TCR originated in a young man in good health and CMV-seropositive. Sequenced sample: PBMCs.

The CDR3 sequence: CASSRPGTSGGEHSYEQYF. The CDR3 DNA reads TGTGCCAGCAGCCGCCCTGGGACTAGCGGGGGAGAGCACTCCTACGAGCAGTACTTC. The chain joins TRBV4-2 to TRBJ2-7; 14 bases agree with TRBD2. There are 19 residues in the CDR3. In germline, CDR1 is LGHNA, CDR2 YNFKEQ. Trimming took 4 bases from V and 0 from J; bases not matched to a gene: 11.